This T cell receptor (beta chain) was captured by sequencing in a study of shared clonotypes between healthy human individuals. As to this clone: Its antigen is unidentified.

Germline V gene lookup returns CDR1 MNHNS and CDR2 SASEGT. CDR3 length: 18 residues. The V and J ends lost 4 bases and 0 bases, in that order; junction bases with no gene match: 7. The test was conducted at deep level. The authors' processing: From ImmunoSEQ came sequences covering only the junction and carrying no quality scores, so filtering differed. Generated by immunoSEQ multiplex PCR, the TCRdb table keeps only in-frame clones and is missing some. That table furnishes V, J and clone size, whereas the DNA furnished D and trimming. The sample has more than 2,000,000 clones, just over 90% seen once. Regarding the study as a whole: Memory subsets generally showed smaller estimated richness than naive subsets did. The represented genetic and exposure-history diversity was limited by the small number of donors.

V is TRBV6-1 and J is TRBJ2-3; 13 bases map to TRBD2. The sequence came from a young man in good health. The sample taken for sequencing was naive CD4+ T cells sorted from blood. Subset denoted: CD45RA+ positively selected. Here the CDR3 reads CASSGSGTSGASTDTQYF. Here the CDR3 DNA reads TGTGCCAGCAGTGGTTCAGGGACTAGCGGGGCAAGCACAGATACGCAGTATTTT.